The present T cell receptor (beta chain) was sequenced within a study of CD8 T cells in Susac syndrome. At the level of the study: Each patient with Susac syndrome, at the time of blood draw, was therapy-naive, on corticosteroids, or on intravenous immunoglobulin alone. Study results and caveats: In Susac patients, clonal expansion was not detected in CD4+ cells.

The authors reverse transcribed about 0.5 to 1 ug RNA with random hexamers. Across 54 Vbeta and 13 Jbeta, immunoSEQ multiplex PCR amplified TCR beta CDR3. TCRdb re-called the immunoSEQ multiplex PCR reads with MiXCR, one entry per CDR3 protein. The table lists about 200,000 distinct CDR3 sequences, 75% to 95% of them singletons. As judged by recently defined diagnostic criteria, patients with Susac syndrome had definite or probable disease. With respect to this clonotype: Its antigen remains unknown.

This receptor was identified in a human donor with Susac syndrome. Sequencing was done on a sample of CD4+ T cells from PBMCs.

CDR3 coding DNA: TGCAGTGCTATTAGCGGGGGGGCTATCGGCACAGATACGCAGTATTTT. Its protein is CSAISGGAIGTDTQYF. The gene calls are TRBV20-1 and TRBJ2-3; 11 bases map to TRBD2. This CDR3 region has 16 residues. Per germline, CDR1 DFQATT and CDR2 SNEGSKA (reference sequence). Losses at the gene ends were 4 bases for V and 1 base for J; bases not matched to a gene: 7.